The 2 T cell receptor beta chains listed next were all sequenced from one sample in a study of regulatory T cells in long-lasting Graves disease. As for time point: newly diagnosed GD, antithyroid drugs for less than 3 months. RNA extracted from PBMCs served as the sequencing template. Arm-PCR of CDR3 regions and iRepertoire HTBI primers were the basis on which TCR beta libraries were built. One entry per CDR3 protein results from TCRdb running MiXCR on the multiplex PCR reads. The repertoire holds hundreds of thousands of distinct CDR3 sequences, with roughly 14% as singletons. These data were also reused for a study on T cells in Graves' hyperthyroidism and ophthalmopathy.

The sequenced sample was peripheral blood mononuclear cells (PBMCs), obtained at new diagnosis, from a patient treated with antithyroid drugs. The receptors shown here come from a young man with Graves disease.

This clonotype has just a few counts. The chain recombines TRBV4-2 with TRBJ2-2; possible D gene TRBD2, 6 bases. CDR3 length equals 15 residues. V lost 0 bases to trimming and J lost 1 base, with 6 bases between them. CDR1 and CDR2 (germline): LGHNA, YNFKEQ. The CDR3 spells CASSQERGNTGELFF. DNA of the CDR3: TGTGCCAGCAGCCAAGAGCGGGGGAACACCGGGGAGCTGTTTTTT.

This clonotype came up many times. The chain employs TRBV20-1 and TRBJ2-7, with 8 bases that match TRBD2. In germline, CDR1 is DFQATT, CDR2 SNEGSKA (reference sequence). This CDR3 has 15 residues. Trimming took 2 bases from V and 5 from J; bases not matched to a gene: 11. DNA of the CDR3: TGCAGTGCTAGAAAACCGGGACTAGGCATTGACGAGCAGTACTTC. This gives the protein CSARKPGLGIDEQYF.